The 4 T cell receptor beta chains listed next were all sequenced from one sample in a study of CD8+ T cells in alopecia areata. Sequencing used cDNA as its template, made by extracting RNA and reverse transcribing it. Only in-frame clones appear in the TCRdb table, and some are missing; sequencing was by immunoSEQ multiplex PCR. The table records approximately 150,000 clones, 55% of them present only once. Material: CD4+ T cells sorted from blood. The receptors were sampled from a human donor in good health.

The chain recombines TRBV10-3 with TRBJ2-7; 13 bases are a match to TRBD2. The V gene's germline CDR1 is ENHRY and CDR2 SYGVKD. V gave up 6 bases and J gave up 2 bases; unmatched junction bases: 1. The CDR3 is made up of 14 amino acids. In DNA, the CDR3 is TGTGCCATCAGAGGGACTAGCGGGACCTACGAGCAGTACTTC. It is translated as CAIRGTSGTYEQYF.

The CDR3 DNA reads as TGCAGCGTACGCGGGAGCTTCGGAGATACGCAGTATTTT. Protein: CSVRGSFGDTQYF. The chain carries TRBV29-1 and TRBJ2-3; 7 bases are shared with TRBD2. Trimming removed 6 bases from V and 5 bases from J; junction bases left unmatched: 8. Per germline, CDR1 SQVTM and CDR2 ANQGSEA. This CDR3 has 13 amino acids.

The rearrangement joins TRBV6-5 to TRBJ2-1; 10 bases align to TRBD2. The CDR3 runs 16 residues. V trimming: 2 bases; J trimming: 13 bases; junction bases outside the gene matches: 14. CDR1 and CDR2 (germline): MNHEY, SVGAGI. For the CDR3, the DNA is TGTGCCAGCAGTTACCGGAGGACTAGCGGTTCCGGGAATCAGTTCTTC. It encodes CASSYRRTSGSGNQFF.

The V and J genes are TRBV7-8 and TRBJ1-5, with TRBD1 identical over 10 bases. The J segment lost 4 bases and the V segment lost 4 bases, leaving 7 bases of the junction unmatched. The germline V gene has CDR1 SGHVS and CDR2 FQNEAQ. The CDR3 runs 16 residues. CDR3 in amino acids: CASSSFGTGVNQPQHF. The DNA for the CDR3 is TGTGCCAGCAGCTCCTTTGGGACAGGGGTAAATCAGCCCCAGCATTTT.